This T cell receptor beta chain is drawn from a study of beta chain features in type 1 diabetes. Study summary: Researchers looked at approximately 100,000,000 sorted cells across all samples. Study-level results: TCRB CDR3s were moderately but significantly shorter in Type 1 diabetes patients in all four CD4+ subsets.

In this sample, this clone turned up a few times. Its antigen is still unknown. Stem cell-like memory, regulatory, central memory and naive CD4+ cells were sorted via CD45RO/CCR7/CD25/CD127/CD95/CD27. Sorted populations all had greater than 95% purity. After removal of 2 bases from V and 7 bases from J, the junction contained 5 bases not matched to a gene. Germline V gene data show CDR1 as MDHEN and CDR2 as SYDVKM. The CDR3 runs to 14 residues. The investigators reverse transcribed all of the isolated RNA, so they sequenced expressed TCRB transcripts. The study sequenced naive, central memory and regulatory T cell samples to an average of about 3.5 million reads. Sequenced by immunoSEQ multiplex PCR; TCRdb stores in-frame clones only, minus some. Among more than 200,000 clones listed, under 20% were seen once.

The specimen sequenced was naive CD4+ T cells from blood. The chain uses TRBV28 and TRBJ2-1, with 7 nucleotides matching TRBD1. This receptor was taken from a young man with type 1 diabetes. CDR3 in amino acids: CASSLIKGANEQFF. In nucleotides, the CDR3 is TGTGCCAGCAGTTTAATCAAGGGGGCGAATGAGCAGTTCTTC.